This TCR beta chain was observed in a study of identical twins. TCRdb recomputed calls from the 5' RACE reads with MiXCR, one row per CDR3 protein. The sample lists under 900,000 distinct CDR3 sequences; 18% were seen once. This clonotype turned up a few times. The antigen remains undetermined. Findings and caveats of the study: Abundant cord blood beta clonotypes carried fewer insertions; memory repertoires showed none. Out-of-frame alpha sequences common to twins were enriched for low generation probability.

The CDR3 runs to 14 residues. The V end lost 0 bases, the J end lost 2 bases, and 8 bases lay between the germline ends. Germline lookup yields CDR1 MNHEY and CDR2 SVGAGI. These data were likewise used in another study, on T cells expressing NK-cell markers. That report notes: Of CD8+ T cells, about 1.0-7.5% belonged to dominant NKG2C+ clonotypes in five or six donors. These clonotypes, the leaders elsewhere, also led the CD3+CD56-NKG2C+ fraction in a handful of donors.

The sample consisted of PBMCs. The receptor's source is a young woman in good health. V is TRBV6-5 and J is TRBJ2-7; possibly TRBD1 for D (5 bases). CDR3: CASSYSQGTYEQYF. CDR3 nucleotides: TGTGCCAGCAGTTACTCGCAGGGTACCTACGAGCAGTACTTC.